These 28 T cell receptor beta chains came from one sample sequenced in a study of cytomegalovirus exposure and HLA in healthy donors. Libraries were prepared by immunoSEQ multiplex PCR; TCRdb keeps only in-frame clonotypes and omits some of them. The sample carries approximately 160,000 clones, under 90% recorded once. The sequenced sample consisted of PBMCs. The receptor set was obtained from a woman aged 18-29 years in good health and CMV-seropositive.

The chain has TRBV4-1 and TRBJ2-1; TRBD2 aligns across 12 bases. CDR1 is MGHRA, CDR2 YSYEKL, per germline. The V gene end was trimmed by 0 bases and the J gene end by 8 bases; junction bases not matched to a gene: 2. There are 15 residues in the CDR3. The DNA of the CDR3 is TGCGCCAGCAGCCAAGAACTAGCGGGAGGCTATGAGCAGTTCTTC. Translation: CASSQELAGGYEQFF.

The V gene is TRBV20-1, the J gene TRBJ2-5; tentatively, D is TRBD2 (6 bases). Looked up from germline, CDR1 is DFQATT and CDR2 is SNEGSKA (reference sequence). This CDR3 is 11 amino acids long. The ends were cut back, 5 bases at V and 11 bases at J, with 15 bases in the middle. The CDR3 here is CSALISGEQYF. The CDR3 DNA reads TGCAGTGCTCTTATCTCGGGAGAGCAGTACTTC.

This clone has just a few counts. The V and J genes are TRBV5-1 and TRBJ1-1; 10 bases fit TRBD1. J gave up 8 bases and V 4 bases, and 2 bases lay outside the gene matches. CDR3 size: 12 residues. The germline CDR1 and CDR2 sequences are SGHRS and YFSETQ. The CDR3 protein is CASSEDRGEAFF. CDR3 DNA: TGCGCCAGCAGCGAGGACAGGGGGGAAGCTTTCTTT.

CDR3 sequence: CASYRGQGFSDTQYF. The CDR3 DNA sequence: TGTGCCAGCTACAGAGGACAGGGGTTCTCAGATACGCAGTATTTT. The rearrangement joins TRBV18 to TRBJ2-3, with 9 bases matching TRBD1. V gave up 7 bases and J gave up 4 bases; unmatched junction bases: 9. In germline, CDR1 is KGHSH, CDR2 LQKENI. The CDR3 contains 15 residues.

This chain uses TRBV10-1 with TRBJ1-2, with D hard to call. The germline V gene encodes CDR1 WNHNN and CDR2 SYGVQD (reference sequence). Trimming cost V 3 bases and J 4 bases, with 6 bases left between them. This CDR3 spans 12 amino acids. CDR3 amino acids: CASSDSTYGYTF. The CDR3 region has the DNA TGCGCCAGCAGTGACAGTACCTATGGCTACACCTTC.

V is TRBV6-5 and J is TRBJ1-4; D call uncertain. Germline V gene sequence: CDR1 MNHEY, CDR2 SVGAGI. The CDR3 is 15 amino acids. Trimming shortened V by 5 bases and J by 2 bases, and 12 bases separated the two germline ends. This CDR3 is CASSPRGSTNEKLFF. DNA of the CDR3: TGTGCCAGCAGTCCTAGAGGGTCCACTAATGAAAAACTGTTTTTT.

This chain connects TRBV14 to TRBJ1-1; no clear D gene. V shed 0 bases and J shed 0 bases, with 8 bases lying between them. The CDR3 has 15 residues. Germline V gives CDR1 SGHDN, CDR2 FVKESK. The chain's CDR3 is CASSQDQALNTEAFF. Written as DNA, the CDR3 is TGTGCCAGCAGCCAAGACCAGGCCCTGAACACTGAAGCTTTCTTT.

This clone was seen more than once but under ten times. This chain links TRBV30 with TRBJ2-2, with 7 nucleotides matching TRBD2. The germline CDR1 and CDR2 sequences are GTSNPN and SVGIG (reference sequence). J lost 6 bases, V lost 0 bases, and 1 base had no gene match. The CDR3 runs to 13 residues. The CDR3 DNA sequence: TGTGCCTGGAGTGTTGGGGGGGCCGGGGAGCTGTTTTTT. It specifies CAWSVGGAGELFF.

The rearrangement uses TRBV5-6 and TRBJ1-5, with D possibly matching TRBD1 (5 bases). Trimming removed 0 bases at V and 10 bases at J, with 11 bases between. This CDR3 is built from 13 residues. In germline, CDR1 is SGHDT, CDR2 YYEEEE. This CDR3 is CASSLGGGEPQHF. CDR3 DNA: TGTGCCAGCAGCTTGGGGGGCGGGGAACCCCAGCATTTT.

The chain links TRBV7-2 to TRBJ2-1; no clear D. The CDR3 spans 14 residues. With 2 bases removed from V and 4 bases from J, the gap between germline ends came to 9 bases. CDR1 and CDR2 (germline): SGHTA, FQGNSA. CDR3 nucleotide sequence: TGTGCCAGCAGCTTACCCGACTGGTACAATGAGCAGTTCTTC. Translation gives CASSLPDWYNEQFF. The whole variable domain, remainder taken from reference TRBV7-2 and TRBJ2-1, is GAGVSQSPSNKVTEKGKDVELRCDPISGHTALYWYRQSLGQGLEFLIYFQGNSAPDKSGLPSDRFSAERTGGSVSTLTIQRTQQEDSAVYLCASSLPDWYNEQFFGPGTRLTVL.

The rearrangement links TRBV5-5 to TRBJ1-5; no definite D call. V was clipped by 5 bases and J by 0 bases, with 12 bases between them. Germline CDR1 SGHKS, CDR2 YYEKEE (reference sequence). This CDR3 has 15 residues. In DNA form, the CDR3 reads TGTGCCAGCAGTTGGGGAGTCTCTAGCAATCAGCCCCAGCATTTT. Protein sequence: CASSWGVSSNQPQHF.

The genes are TRBV29-1 and TRBJ2-5; 7 bases match TRBD2. The CDR3 has 15 residues. The germline CDR1 and CDR2 sequences are SQVTM and ANQGSEA. V was clipped by 0 bases and J by 2 bases; unmatched bases: 6. CDR3 nucleotides: TGCAGCGTTGAAGATACGACTAGCCCTCAAGAGACCCAGTACTTC. Its protein is CSVEDTTSPQETQYF.

This sequence joins TRBV2 and TRBJ2-7; no definite D call. Germline V gene lookup returns CDR1 SNHLY and CDR2 FYNNEI. V dropped 3 bases and J dropped 0 bases, with 9 bases sitting between them. CDR3 length equals 14 residues. The CDR3 here is CASSDRHTSYEQYF. The CDR3 coding sequence is TGTGCCAGCAGTGACAGGCATACCTCCTACGAGCAGTACTTC.

This chain uses TRBV28 with TRBJ1-2; TRBD1 might be the D (5 bases). Trimming pared 4 bases from V and 4 bases from J, leaving 22 bases between. The CDR3 contains 17 residues. Germline-derived CDR1 and CDR2 are MDHEN and SYDVKM. Here the CDR3 DNA reads TGTGCCAGCAGTTCATATTCTTCAGGGTGGGTGTCCTATGGCTACACCTTC. It is translated as CASSSYSSGWVSYGYTF.

The V and J genes are TRBV5-4 and TRBJ2-5; 12 positions match TRBD2. V was clipped by 4 bases and J by 4 bases; unmatched bases: 2. Germline lookup yields CDR1 SGHNT and CDR2 YYREEE (reference sequence). The CDR3 extends over 14 amino acids. The CDR3 sequence is CASSQGLAGETQYF. In DNA form, the CDR3 reads TGTGCCAGCAGCCAGGGACTAGCGGGAGAGACCCAGTACTTC. The full variable domain, rest sourced from reference TRBV5-4 and TRBJ2-5, is ETGVTQSPTHLIKTRGQQVTLRCSSQSGHNTVSWYQQALGQGPQFIFQYYREEENGRGNFPPRFSGLQFPNYSSELNVNALELDDSALYLCASSQGLAGETQYFGPGTRLLVL.

The chain links TRBV27 to TRBJ2-7, with 15 nucleotides matching TRBD2. The V segment lost 4 bases and the J segment 6 bases; nucleotides outside the gene matches: 7. The CDR3 has 16 residues. Germline CDR1 MNHEY, CDR2 SMNVEV (reference sequence). This CDR3 reads CASSYRTSGRASEQYF. CDR3 DNA: TGTGCCAGCAGTTATAGGACTAGCGGGAGGGCTAGCGAGCAGTACTTC.

V is TRBV6-1 and J is TRBJ2-7, with 11 nucleotides matching TRBD2. This CDR3 region has 15 residues. The V gene's germline CDR1 is MNHNS and CDR2 SASEGT. Unmatched junction bases numbered 12, after V lost 8 bases and J lost 6 bases. The CDR3 protein is CASLMTSGTSGEQYF. CDR3 DNA: TGTGCCAGCCTTATGACCTCCGGGACTAGCGGCGAGCAGTACTTC.

The chain uses TRBV5-4 and TRBJ1-2; the D is unclear. The CDR3 consists of 13 residues. From germline, CDR1 is SGHNT and CDR2 YYREEE (reference sequence). Trimming took off 1 base at V and 5 bases at J, with 9 bases between the two ends. The CDR3 loop reads CASSLFTGYGYTF. In nucleotides, the CDR3 is TGTGCCAGCAGCTTGTTTACCGGGTATGGCTACACCTTC.

The gene calls are TRBV6-1 and TRBJ2-7; TRBD1 aligns across 10 bases. The germline CDR1 and CDR2 sequences are MNHNS and SASEGT. With 2 bases clipped from V and 5 bases from J, the junction kept 12 bases outside the gene matches. This CDR3 region has 17 residues. The CDR3 spells CASSESRQTGGIHEQYF. CDR3 nucleotides: TGTGCCAGCAGTGAAAGCCGCCAGACAGGGGGCATCCACGAGCAGTACTTC.

This chain connects TRBV6-5 to TRBJ2-2, with 13 positions matching TRBD2. The ends lost 0 bases at V and 5 bases at J; junction bases unmatched: 0. Germline assignment: CDR1 MNHEY and CDR2 SVGAGI. CDR3 length equals 16 residues. This CDR3 is CASSYSGLAGTGELFF. CDR3 sequence (DNA): TGTGCCAGCAGTTACTCGGGACTAGCGGGAACCGGGGAGCTGTTTTTT.

This clone was seen only a few times. The chain has TRBV28 and TRBJ2-7, with TRBD1 identical over 7 bases. Germline V gives CDR1 MDHEN, CDR2 SYDVKM. The CDR3 is 12 residues long. V lost 11 bases and J lost 0; bases outside the gene matches: 4. The CDR3 spells CAAQGRSYEQYF. In DNA, the CDR3 is TGTGCCGCACAGGGGCGCTCCTACGAGCAGTACTTC.

In DNA form, the CDR3 reads TGTGCCAGCAGCCCAAGCCGACAGGGCGACTACGAGCAGTACTTC. It codes for CASSPSRQGDYEQYF. The chain has TRBV7-2 and TRBJ2-7; 7 bases align to TRBD1. The V segment lost 5 bases and the J segment 3 bases; nucleotides outside the gene matches: 10. CDR3 length: 15 residues. Germline loops: CDR1 SGHTA, CDR2 FQGNSA.

This clone was counted once. The chain is built from TRBV10-2 and TRBJ1-2; possibly TRBD1 for D (5 bases). The CDR3 loop spans 14 amino acids. Germline-derived CDR1 and CDR2 are WSHSY and SAAADI. Trimming left V 5 bases short and J 13 bases short, with 23 bases between. CDR3 sequence: CASSPSLQWTTGTF. The CDR3 DNA follows: TGCGCCAGCAGTCCCAGCCTTCAATGGACAACTGGCACCTTC.

The chain combines TRBV5-1 with TRBJ2-1; 11 bases are shared with TRBD2. Germline V gene lookup returns CDR1 SGHRS and CDR2 YFSETQ. This CDR3 contains 21 residues. Trimming took 6 bases from V and 0 from J; bases not matched to a gene: 20. The CDR3, as DNA: TGCGCCAGCATAGGAGGTGACGAACTTAGCGGGAGGGCCCGCTCCTACAATGAGCAGTTCTTC. Translated, it gives CASIGGDELSGRARSYNEQFF.

The V call is TRBV19, the J call TRBJ1-2, with TRBD1 matching over 8 bases. CDR3 length: 15 amino acids. The germline V gene has CDR1 LNHDA and CDR2 SQIVND (reference sequence). Trimming removed 3 bases from V and 4 bases from J; junction bases left unmatched: 7. Here the CDR3 reads CASSMDRVAFYGYTF. The CDR3 DNA follows: TGTGCCAGTAGTATGGACAGGGTCGCTTTCTATGGCTACACCTTC.

This rearrangement joins TRBV5-1 to TRBJ1-1, with D tentatively TRBD1 (6 bases). The CDR3 is 13 amino acids. V lost 9 bases to trimming and J lost 1 base, with 13 bases between them. Germline values: CDR1 SGHRS, CDR2 YFSETQ. The CDR3 bases are TGCGCCACCTCGACACAGGGGAACACTGAAGCTTTCTTT. It is translated as CATSTQGNTEAFF.

V gene TRBV9 combines with J gene TRBJ1-2; weak D call: TRBD1 (6 bases). Trimming took off 0 bases at V and 2 bases at J, with 17 bases between the two ends. Germline V lookup: CDR1 SGDLS, CDR2 YYNGEE. This CDR3 contains 17 residues. In DNA, the CDR3 is TGTGCCAGCAGCGTAGGTCCAGGGGTAGGGAGAAACTATGGCTACACCTTC. Its protein product is CASSVGPGVGRNYGYTF.

The chain combines TRBV27 with TRBJ2-7; D unclear. The CDR3 is 13 residues long. Trimming removed 3 bases at V and 3 bases at J, with 9 bases between. CDR1 MNHEY and CDR2 SMNVEV come from the germline V gene (reference sequence). The CDR3 nucleotides read TGTGCCAGCAGTTTCGCTAGATTCTACGAGCAGTACTTC. Translation: CASSFARFYEQYF.